The present entry profiles one T cell receptor beta chain with its context. This sample is drawn from a study of blood T cell repertoires in COVID-19. Profiling relied on immunoSEQ multiplex PCR, and the TCRdb table lists in-frame clones only, not all of them. The sample lists about 100,000 clones, roughly 90% occurring once. Germline V gene data show CDR1 as SEHNR and CDR2 as FQNEAQ (reference sequence). V was pared by 0 bases and J by 2 bases, with 1 base of the junction left unmatched. This CDR3 spans 15 amino acids. The gene calls are TRBV7-9 and TRBJ1-3; 7 nucleotides align to TRBD1. The source is a man between 60 and 70 years old with acute or convalescent COVID-19. The sequenced material came from peripheral blood. The CDR3 DNA is TGTGCCAGCAGCTTAGCGGGGACAGCTGGAAACACCATATATTTT. This gives the protein CASSLAGTAGNTIYF.